Listed here are 29 T cell receptor beta chains from one sample, sequenced in a study of T cell clonality in common variable immunodeficiency. Repertoires were generated with immunoSEQ multiplex PCR, while TCRdb's copy carries only in-frame clones and drops some. Singletons are absent from the sample, which has about 35,000 clones. The sample comprised peripheral blood mononuclear cells. The receptor source for this set is a person aged 18 to 69 in good health.

This clone came up many times. The CDR3 extends 3 residues past the end of the read, so its final part is completed from the germline J gene. The chain is built from TRBV6-1 and TRBJ2-5; 9 bases are shared with TRBD1. The V and J ends lost 4 bases and 4 bases, in that order; junction bases with no gene match: 7. Germline CDR1 MNHNS, CDR2 SASEGT. CDR3 length: 15 residues. CDR3 DNA, as far as it was read: TGTGCCAGCAGTGGGGGACAGGGTAGGGGAGAGACC. This sequence encodes CASSGGQGRGET. The whole CDR3 protein is CASSGGQGRGETQYF.

There are many counts of this clone. The read terminates 3 residues ahead of where the CDR3 ends, so the germline J gene completes it. This sequence joins TRBV19 and TRBJ2-3; 9 positions agree with TRBD1. The germline V gene has CDR1 LNHDA and CDR2 SQIVND (reference sequence). Losses at the gene ends were 4 bases for V and 1 base for J; bases not matched to a gene: 3. The length of the CDR3 is 15 residues. The sequenced CDR3 bases are TGTGCCAGTAGTAGCTGGACAGGGGGCACAGATACG. It codes for CASSSWTGGTDT. The complete CDR3 protein is CASSSWTGGTDTQYF.

As concerns this clone: The CDR3 end is not reached by the read, which stops 3 residues before it; the germline J gene fills it in. The chain joins TRBV11-3 to TRBJ2-5, with TRBD2 matching over 12 bases. Germline loops: CDR1 SGHNT, CDR2 YENEEA. The CDR3 covers 15 residues. V lost 4 bases and J lost 4; bases outside the gene matches: 4. The CDR3: CASSSGLAGPETQYF. CDR3 DNA (partial): TGTGCCAGCAGCTCTGGACTAGCGGGACCAGAGACC.

This clone was seen ten or more times. The read ends 3 residues shy of where the CDR3 ends; the end is completed using the germline J gene. The J gene is TRBJ1-4, the V gene TRBV14, with D uncertain. Germline V gene sequence: CDR1 SGHDN, CDR2 FVKESK. Between the trimmed V and J ends, which lost 4 bases and 5 bases, there was a span of 14 bases. The CDR3 consists of 15 residues. The CDR3 loop is CASSPSRPPNEKLFF. The sequenced part of the CDR3 DNA is TGTGCCAGCAGCCCCAGTCGTCCCCCGAATGAAAAA.

There are many counts of this clone. The read finishes 3 residues shy of the CDR3 end, and the germline J gene is used to complete it. V is TRBV7-8 and J is TRBJ2-6, with 7 bases lining up with TRBD2. The CDR3 contains 18 residues. Per the germline V gene, CDR1 is SGHVS and CDR2 is FQNEAQ. Trimming at V came to 5 bases and at J to 0 bases, leaving 10 bases not matched to a gene. CDR3 loop: CASSQVGLDLSGANVLTF. The DNA read from the CDR3 is TGTGCCAGCAGCCAGGTCGGACTAGATCTCTCTGGGGCCAACGTC. Together with reference TRBV7-8 and TRBJ2-6, the CDR3 gives the full variable domain: GAGVSQSPRYKVAKRGQDVALRCDPISGHVSLFWYQQALGQGPEFLTYFQNEAQLDKSGLPSDRFFAERPEGSVSTLKIQRTQQEDSAVYLCASSQVGLDLSGANVLTFGAGSRLTVL.

The sample holds many counts of this clone. The sequenced part of the CDR3 DNA is TGTGCCATCAGTGGACAGGGCGGGAACACTGAA. This translates into CAISGQGGNTE. The CDR3 as a whole reads CAISGQGGNTEAFF. The V gene is TRBV10-3, the J gene TRBJ1-1; 7 nucleotides line up with TRBD1. The observed sequence ends 3 residues before the CDR3 terminus, with the missing tail filled in from the germline J gene. The CDR3 has 14 residues. The ends lost 4 bases at V and 1 base at J; junction bases unmatched: 3. The germline gives CDR1 ENHRY, CDR2 SYGVKD.

This clone was recorded many times. The read terminates 3 residues before the CDR3 end, so the remaining end is supplied by the germline J gene. V is TRBV19 and J is TRBJ1-1, with D hard to call. CDR3 length: 11 residues. Germline CDR1 is LNHDA and CDR2 is SQIVND (reference sequence). Trimming cost V 3 bases and J 3 bases, with 2 bases left between them. This CDR3 reads CASSIYTEAFF. The sequenced part of the CDR3 DNA is TGTGCCAGTAGTATCTACACTGAA. The full variable domain, with the rest looked up from reference TRBV19 and TRBJ1-1, is DGGITQSPKYLFRKEGQNVTLSCEQNLNHDAMYWYRQDPGQGLRLIYYSQIVNDFQKGDIAEGYSVSREKKESFPLTVTSAQKNPTAFYLCASSIYTEAFFGQGTRLTVV.

This clone appeared a few times. The observed sequence ends 3 residues before the CDR3 terminus, with the missing tail filled in from the germline J gene. V usage is TRBV7-9 and J usage is TRBJ2-3; 8 nucleotides match TRBD1. The CDR3 has 14 amino acids. CDR1 is SEHNR, CDR2 FQNEAQ, per germline (reference sequence). The chain's CDR3 is CASSRDRSQEAQYF. The sequenced CDR3 bases are TGTGCCAGCAGCCGGGACAGGTCCCAAGAGGCG.

This clone came up many times. The observed sequence ends 3 residues before the CDR3 terminus, with the missing tail filled in from the germline J gene. Other nucleotide sequences from this sample produce the same CDR3. The chain uses TRBV7-2 and TRBJ2-5; TRBD2 matches 9 bases. In germline, CDR1 is SGHTA, CDR2 FQGNSA. V was pared by 4 bases and J by 2 bases, with 5 bases of the junction left unmatched. This CDR3 comprises 15 residues. The CDR3 spells CASSSLAGRQETQYF. The CDR3 bases that were read are TGTGCCAGCAGCTCCCTAGCGGGGAGGCAAGAGACC.

With respect to this clone: The read ends 3 residues shy of where the CDR3 ends; the end is completed using the germline J gene. This CDR3 is also generated by other DNA sequences in the sample. This chain uses TRBV7-9 with TRBJ1-2; D is possibly TRBD1 (6 bases). The V end lost 3 bases, the J end lost 4 bases, and 12 bases lay between the germline ends. Per the germline V gene, CDR1 is SEHNR and CDR2 is FQNEAQ (reference sequence). The CDR3 contains 14 residues. The sequenced part of the CDR3 DNA is TGTGCCAGCAGCTTGGCAGGGGAGACCTATGGC. This sequence encodes CASSLAGETYG. The whole CDR3 protein reads CASSLAGETYGYTF.

This clone is medium-sized in the sample. The observed sequence ends 3 residues before the CDR3 terminus, with the missing tail filled in from the germline J gene. The chain combines TRBV27 with TRBJ1-1, with a possible D match to TRBD1 (5 bases). V gave up 3 bases and J gave up 7 bases, with 9 bases separating them. This CDR3 region has 12 residues. The germline V gene has CDR1 MNHEY and CDR2 SMNVEV (reference sequence). The sequenced CDR3 bases are TGTGCCAGCAGTTTTGGTACAGGTGAA. It translates to CASSFGTGE. The CDR3 in its entirety is CASSFGTGEAFF.

This clone was found many times. The CDR3 goes on 3 residues after the read ends, and that part is filled in from the germline J gene. The chain is built from TRBV7-2 and TRBJ1-3, with no clear D. The CDR3 covers 13 residues. Trimming removed 5 bases from V and 1 base from J, with 6 bases in between. CDR1 SGHTA and CDR2 FQGNSA come from the germline V gene. The CDR3 here is CASSRQSGNTIYF. The sequenced part of the CDR3 DNA is TGTGCCAGCAGCCGCCAGTCTGGAAACACC.

This clone was found many times. The read gets to within 3 residues of the CDR3 end, and the germline J gene fills in the rest. This rearrangement joins TRBV20-1 to TRBJ2-1; possibly TRBD2 for D (9 bases). Germline CDR1 is DFQATT and CDR2 is SNEGSKA (reference sequence). The CDR3 runs to 17 residues. V was shortened by 3 bases and J by 8 bases, with 26 bases between the two germline ends. This CDR3 reads CSARDRATSGWGHEQFF. CDR3 bases read: TGCAGTGCTAGGGACAGGGCTACTAGCGGGTGGGGCCATGAG.

This clone is labeled medium-sized (0.01 to 0.1%). The read falls 3 residues short of the CDR3 end, and the missing part is taken from the germline J gene. V and J are TRBV18 and TRBJ2-5; possibly TRBD2 for D (6 bases). Germline CDR1 and CDR2: KGHSH and LQKENI. The CDR3 contains 14 residues. Trimming cost V 2 bases and J 3 bases, with 10 bases left between them. The part of the CDR3 DNA that was read is TGTGCCAGCTCACCAGAGACGGGGGAAGAGACC. Its protein is CASSPETGEET. The CDR3 in its entirety is CASSPETGEETQYF.

This clone appeared many times. The CDR3 end falls 3 residues outside the read, so it is completed with the germline J gene. The chain uses TRBV30 and TRBJ1-4; D gene uncertain. CDR3 size: 13 residues. Germline CDR1 GTSNPN, CDR2 SVGIG (reference sequence). Trimming took 2 bases from V and 8 from J, leaving 12 bases between them. The CDR3 spells CAWSIGVWEKLFF. CDR3 DNA (partial): TGTGCCTGGAGTATCGGGGTCTGGGAAAAA.

This clone has ten or more counts. The DNA ends 3 residues before the CDR3 does, and the rest of the CDR3 is filled in from the germline J gene. The chain uses TRBV7-9 and TRBJ2-5, with 7 positions matching TRBD1. CDR1 is SEHNR and CDR2 is FQNEAQ in the germline V gene (reference sequence). CDR3 length: 14 residues. V lost 4 bases, J lost 5 bases, and 7 bases stayed unmatched. CDR3 bases read: TGTGCCAGCAGCTCCACGACAGGGTTGGAGACC. As protein: CASSSTTGLET. The whole CDR3 reads CASSSTTGLETQYF.

This clone has a count of ten or more. The read halts 3 residues ahead of the CDR3 end, with the missing end drawn from the germline J gene. The chain employs TRBV20-1 and TRBJ1-1, with D possibly matching TRBD1 (5 bases). The V gene's germline CDR1 is DFQATT and CDR2 SNEGSKA (reference sequence). The V end lost 3 bases, the J end lost 4 bases, and 15 bases lay between the germline ends. CDR3 size: 14 residues. The CDR3 region is CSASQGSYGTEAFF. Incomplete CDR3 DNA: TGCAGTGCTAGTCAGGGATCGTACGGCACTGAA.

This clone has a count of ten or more. The CDR3 end is not reached by the read, which stops 3 residues before it; the germline J gene fills it in. The rearrangement links TRBV2 to TRBJ1-4; TRBD1 might be the D (5 bases). The CDR3 sequence is 14 residues long. Trimming stripped 5 bases from V and 3 bases from J, with 10 bases between. Germline CDR1 is SNHLY and CDR2 is FYNNEI. This chain's CDR3 is CASSRRGSNEKLFF. The sequenced part of the CDR3 DNA is TGTGCCAGCAGTCGGAGGGGCTCTAATGAAAAA.

The sample holds a few counts of this clone. The read finishes 3 residues shy of the CDR3 end, and the germline J gene is used to complete it. The chain joins TRBV11-3 to TRBJ2-7, with 8 bases that match TRBD1. V shed 4 bases and J 4 bases; nucleotides not matched to a gene: 6. This CDR3 has 14 residues. CDR1 SGHNT and CDR2 YENEEA come from the germline V gene. CDR3 in amino acids: CASSSAGGLYEQYF. Partial CDR3 DNA: TGTGCCAGCAGCTCGGCAGGGGGCTTGTACGAG.

Ten or more counts support this clone. The read stops 3 residues short of the end of the CDR3; the missing end is completed from the germline J gene. The gene calls are TRBV30 and TRBJ2-2; no definite D call. The CDR3 is 12 residues long. In germline, CDR1 is GTSNPN, CDR2 SVGIG (reference sequence). The sequenced part of the CDR3 DNA is TGTGCCTGGAGTGGGAACAGTGAAAAG. It encodes CAWSGNSEK. The whole CDR3 protein is CAWSGNSEKLFF.

This clone was observed a few times. Coverage ceases 3 residues before the CDR3 finishes, and the germline J gene fills in the end. This chain connects TRBV19 to TRBJ1-1, with 8 bases matching TRBD1. V lost 5 bases and J lost 4; bases outside the gene matches: 0. This CDR3 contains 12 residues. The germline V gene encodes CDR1 LNHDA and CDR2 SQIVND (reference sequence). The chain's CDR3 is CASSDRGTEAFF. CDR3 DNA (partial): TGTGCCAGTAGTGACAGGGGCACTGAA.

The sample holds many counts of this clone. The CDR3 end falls 3 residues outside the read, so it is completed with the germline J gene. The chain uses TRBV7-2 and TRBJ2-1; D might be TRBD2 (6 bases). Per germline, CDR1 SGHTA and CDR2 FQGNSA. Trimming left V 4 bases short and J 9 bases short, with 16 bases between. CDR3 length equals 14 residues. CDR3 bases read: TGTGCCAGCAGCTCACGACTAGGTCAGGGTGAG. It translates to CASSSRLGQGE. The CDR3 as a whole reads CASSSRLGQGEQFF.

Concerning this clone itself: The read stops 3 residues short of the end of the CDR3; the missing end is completed from the germline J gene. J is TRBJ2-3 and V is TRBV10-2; D perhaps matches TRBD2 (5 bases). The CDR3 totals 13 residues. Trimming stripped 2 bases from V and 6 bases from J, with 9 bases between. Germline V gene lookup returns CDR1 WSHSY and CDR2 SAAADI. The covered CDR3 bases are TGCGCCAGCAGTGAGACTAGTTTGGATACG. This gives the protein CASSETSLDT. The entire CDR3 reads CASSETSLDTQYF.

The table lists this clone with many counts. The read comes to an end 3 residues before the CDR3 does, leaving the germline J gene to fill in the end. This chain connects TRBV29-1 to TRBJ2-2; possibly TRBD2 for D (6 bases). Germline lookup yields CDR1 SQVTM and CDR2 ANQGSEA. This CDR3 spans 16 amino acids. V gave up 3 bases and J gave up 1 base, with 15 bases separating them. Partial CDR3 DNA: TGCAGCGTTGATTCCCCCCGGGGGAGGAACACCGGGGAG. It encodes CSVDSPRGRNTGE. The CDR3 as a whole reads CSVDSPRGRNTGELFF.

This clone was observed at least ten times. The CDR3 extends 3 residues past the end of the read, so its final part is completed from the germline J gene. The chain carries TRBV5-1 and TRBJ2-1, with TRBD2 matching 8 bases. This CDR3 spans 16 amino acids. The ends lost 0 bases at V and 6 bases at J; junction bases unmatched: 8. CDR1 and CDR2 (germline): SGHRS, YFSETQ. CDR3: CASSLAGTSVTNEQFF. The CDR3 DNA, read in part, is TGCGCCAGCAGCTTGGCCGGGACTAGTGTTACCAATGAG.

This clone was seen ten or more times. The read terminates 3 residues before the CDR3 end, so the remaining end is supplied by the germline J gene. V and J are TRBV20-1 and TRBJ2-5; D is ambiguous. The CDR3 loop spans 10 amino acids. Germline CDR1 DFQATT, CDR2 SNEGSKA (reference sequence). The V and J ends lost 6 bases and 3 bases respectively, with 5 bases between them. The CDR3 DNA, read in part, is TGCAGTGCGCGTGAAGAGACC. Amino acid sequence: CSAREET. In full, the CDR3 is CSAREETQYF.

This clone occurred many times. The read is 3 residues too short to cover the CDR3 end, so that end is filled in from the germline J gene. The chain uses TRBV7-2 and TRBJ2-3, with D perhaps TRBD2 (5 bases). The CDR3 has 16 amino acids. V was shortened by 0 bases and J by 8 bases, with 18 bases between the two germline ends. From germline, CDR1 is SGHTA and CDR2 FQGNSA. The CDR3: CASSLAEASAGGTQYF. The sequenced CDR3 bases are TGTGCCAGCAGCTTAGCGGAGGCCTCCGCCGGCGGTACG.

This clone was observed many times. The CDR3 goes on 3 residues after the read ends, and that part is filled in from the germline J gene. V is TRBV6-1 and J is TRBJ1-5; D is unresolved. Trimming left V 0 bases short and J 0 bases short, with 12 bases between. The CDR3 has 17 amino acids. Germline loops: CDR1 MNHNS, CDR2 SASEGT. The sequenced part of the CDR3 DNA is TGTGCCAGCAGTGAAGCGCCGGGTTGTTATAGCAATCAGCCC. This sequence encodes CASSEAPGCYSNQP. The entire CDR3 is CASSEAPGCYSNQPQHF.

As regards this clone: The DNA ends 3 residues before the CDR3 does, and the rest of the CDR3 is filled in from the germline J gene. The chain carries TRBV30 and TRBJ1-2; D possibly corresponds to TRBD1 (5 bases). This CDR3 contains 15 residues. Germline CDR1 and CDR2: GTSNPN and SVGIG (reference sequence). CDR3 sequence: CAWSLSTGLSYDYTF. CDR3 bases read: TGTGCCTGGAGCCTCTCCACGGGACTCTCCTACGAC. The whole variable domain, remainder taken from reference TRBV30 and TRBJ1-2, is SQTIHQWPATLVQPVGSPLSLECTVEGTSNPNLYWYRQAAGRGLQLLFYSVGIGQISSEVPQNLSASRPQDRQFILSSKKLLLSDSGFYLCAWSLSTGLSYDYTFGSGTRLTVV.